A selection of T cell receptor beta chains follows, all from one sample in a study of control samples from healthy donors and cancer patients. Assay: immunoSEQ multiplex PCR; the TCRdb copy retains only in-frame clones and omits some. Of roughly 100,000 clones in the sample, around 83% were seen once. Sequenced sample: blood. The source is a woman aged 45-65 years in good health. CDR3s include the opening cysteine and the closing phenylalanine or tryptophan. D genes are given only for firm matches.

j_call d_call v_call cdr3_length cdr3_aa
TRBJ1-2 . TRBV6-2/TRBV6-3 15 CASSYSGRANYGYTF
TRBJ1-2 TRBD1 TRBV10-3 16 CAISDVGTGRSSSYTF
TRBJ1-5 TRBD1 TRBV19 15 CASSKQGVSNQPQHF
TRBJ2-1 TRBD2 TRBV11-3 15 CASSLDRGAYNEQFF
TRBJ1-1 . TRBV28 14 CASSLPSEVSEAFF
TRBJ2-1 TRBD2 TRBV4-1 19 CASSQDSGSPADYYNEQFF
TRBJ1-3 . TRBV5-1 16 CASSWGDKSSGNTIYF
TRBJ1-1 . TRBV18 14 CASSPSQGHTEAFF
TRBJ2-3 . TRBV7-6 15 CASSQGIRSTDTQYF
TRBJ1-2 . TRBV7-9 14 CASSLEAGVYGYTF
TRBJ1-1 . TRBV18 15 CASSPPLKMNTEAFF
TRBJ1-5 TRBD1 TRBV19 15 CASSSGQGGDQPQHF
TRBJ2-1 TRBD2 TRBV11-2 16 CASSYLAGGSIDEQFF
TRBJ1-5 . TRBV6-5 14 CATTPRGIYQPQHF
TRBJ1-4 . TRBV7-9 15 CASSPPWSGGEKLFF
TRBJ1-1 TRBD1 TRBV6-5 16 CASSSLDRGRGKGAFF
TRBJ2-2 TRBD2 TRBV7-2 15 CASSLGRLAAGELFF
TRBJ2-5 . TRBV4-1 16 CASSRTFGSPTETQYF
TRBJ2-7 TRBD2 TRBV19 15 CASSTSTSASYEQYF
TRBJ2-4 . TRBV19 18 CASSLPRQLGLAKNIQYF
TRBJ1-5 TRBD1 TRBV5-6 17 CASSGPYRQGANQPQHF
TRBJ1-1 . TRBV29-1 12 CSPPSPNTEAFF
TRBJ1-1 . TRBV19 15 CASSTLGPRNTEAFF
TRBJ2-1 . TRBV3-1/TRBV3-2 17 CASSQELLGGLNNEQFF
TRBJ1-5 . TRBV25-1 15 CASSEWDRGYGPQHF
TRBJ2-5 . TRBV6-2/TRBV6-3 13 CASSYSQQETQYF
TRBJ2-1 TRBD2 TRBV19 14 CASSFPGLANEQFF
TRBJ2-2 TRBD1 TRBV4-2 15 CASSQRQGNTGELFF
TRBJ2-7 TRBD2 TRBV5-6 15 CASSKLAGGTYEQYF
TRBJ1-2 . TRBV19 17 CASSIDGVNRARGGYTF
TRBJ2-7 . TRBV7-8 14 CASGEQVSPYEQYF